These T cell receptor beta chains were read from a single sample in a study of neurological immune-mediated disorders. TCRdb reprocessed the 5' RACE reads with MiXCR, giving one entry per CDR3 protein. The sample records 81,000 or so distinct CDR3 sequences, roughly an eighth being singletons. The material sequenced was PBMCs. The receptors stem from a female donor with HTLV-1-associated myelopathy (HAM/TSP). The CDR3 runs from the conserved cysteine through the conserved F or W. D genes are given only for firm matches. Clone sizes are given selectively: once, few, many, or a class where the clone is expanded.

CDR3 protein | CDR3 DNA | D gene | V gene | CDR3 length | clone size | J gene
CASSNRGGVSYEQYF | TGTGCCAGCAGCAATCGGGGAGGGGTATCCTACGAGCAGTACTTC | TRBD2 | TRBV7-2 | 15 | many | TRBJ2-7
CASSHRGSYNEQFF | TGTGCCAGCAGTCACAGGGGCTCCTACAATGAGCAGTTCTTC | TRBD1 | TRBV7-3 | 14 | NA | TRBJ2-1
CSVQRGQGADEQYF | TGCAGCGTTCAGAGGGGACAGGGGGCTGACGAGCAGTACTTC | TRBD1 | TRBV29-1 | 14 | many | TRBJ2-7
CASSWYRDTHDEQFF | TGTGCCAGCAGCTGGTACCGGGACACCCATGATGAGCAGTTCTTC | NA | TRBV11-2 | 15 | many | TRBJ2-1
CASSLQAGANEQFF | TGTGCCAGCAGCTTACAAGCGGGGGCGAATGAGCAGTTCTTC | TRBD2 | TRBV7-2 | 14 | NA | TRBJ2-1
CASSFASGTPLNEQFF | TGTGCCAGCAGCTTCGCTAGCGGAACACCCTTGAATGAGCAGTTCTTC | TRBD2 | TRBV7-9 | 16 | NA | TRBJ2-1
CASAKDLAPIIAGEKTQYF | TGTGCCAGCGCGAAGGATCTCGCCCCAATTATAGCGGGGGAAAAGACCCAGTACTTC | TRBD2 | TRBV12-3/TRBV12-4 | 19 | NA | TRBJ2-5
CASTKVSTDTQYF | TGTGCCAGCACCAAAGTCAGCACAGATACGCAGTATTTT | NA | TRBV7-8 | 13 | NA | TRBJ2-3
CASIAAGSIPGNEQFF | TGTGCCAGCATTGCGGCAGGCTCGATCCCTGGCAATGAGCAGTTCTTC | NA | TRBV25-1 | 16 | many | TRBJ2-1
CASSLEGKGTGELFF | TGCGCCAGCAGCTTGGAGGGCAAAGGTACCGGGGAGCTGTTTTTT | NA | TRBV5-1 | 15 | NA | TRBJ2-2
CASSLGGDSRGEKLFF | TGTGCCAGCAGCTTGGGCGGGGATTCAAGGGGTGAAAAACTGTTTTTT | NA | TRBV5-4 | 16 | many | TRBJ1-4
CASSSSGTGEKNYGYTF | TGTGCCAGCAGTTCATCCGGGACAGGGGAAAAGAACTATGGCTACACCTTC | TRBD1 | TRBV28 | 17 | many | TRBJ1-2
CASSLALAGSYEQYF | TGCGCCAGCAGCTTGGCCCTAGCGGGGAGCTACGAGCAGTACTTC | TRBD2 | TRBV5-1 | 15 | many | TRBJ2-7
CASSYGTGPGGAFF | TGTGCCAGCAGCTACGGGACAGGGCCGGGCGGAGCTTTCTTT | TRBD1 | TRBV6-2/TRBV6-3 | 14 | few | TRBJ1-1
CASSSIWTSLREQYF | TGCGCCAGCAGCTCGATATGGACCTCCCTACGGGAGCAGTACTTC | NA | TRBV5-1 | 15 | many | TRBJ2-7
CASRRGTEAFF | TGTGCCAGCAGAAGAGGCACTGAAGCTTTCTTT | NA | TRBV6-2/TRBV6-3 | 11 | many | TRBJ1-1
CASSLLAGLADTQYF | TGTGCCAGCAGTTTACTAGCGGGACTTGCTGATACGCAGTATTTT | TRBD2 | TRBV6-4 | 15 | few | TRBJ2-3
CASSWDGRPYNEQFF | TGTGCCAGTAGTTGGGACGGCCGGCCTTACAATGAGCAGTTCTTC | NA | TRBV19 | 15 | many | TRBJ2-1
CASSEMNSPLAKNIQYF | TGTGCCAGCAGTGAAATGAACAGTCCTCTAGCCAAAAACATTCAGTACTTC | NA | TRBV6-1 | 17 | many | TRBJ2-4
CASSLGGGRTDTQYF | TGTGCCAGCAGCTTAGGGGGGGGCCGCACAGATACGCAGTATTTT | NA | TRBV5-1 | 15 | many | TRBJ2-3
CASSSRLAGGSNTGELFF | TGTGCCAGCAGTAGCAGGCTAGCGGGGGGGTCGAACACCGGGGAGCTGTTTTTT | TRBD2 | TRBV5-5 | 18 | NA | TRBJ2-2
CSVVTSGGTYNEQFF | TGCAGCGTAGTGACTAGCGGGGGAACATACAATGAGCAGTTCTTC | TRBD2 | TRBV29-1 | 15 | many | TRBJ2-1
CASSWGPPMNTEAFF | TGTGCCAGCAGTTGGGGGCCCCCGATGAACACTGAAGCTTTCTTT | NA | TRBV12-3/TRBV12-4 | 15 | many | TRBJ1-1
CASSLLGQVRGEQFF | TGCGCCAGCAGCTTGTTGGGACAGGTTCGTGGTGAGCAGTTCTTC | TRBD1 | TRBV5-1 | 15 | many | TRBJ2-1
CASSDPARGSYEQYF | TGTGCCAGCAGCGATCCAGCGAGGGGGTCTTACGAGCAGTACTTC | NA | TRBV6-1 | 15 | many | TRBJ2-7
CASSSTSGGPRSREQFF | TGCGCCAGCAGCTCCACTAGCGGGGGGCCCAGATCCAGGGAGCAGTTCTTC | TRBD2 | TRBV5-1 | 17 | many | TRBJ2-1
CASSLGTGAGYEQYF | TGCGCCAGCAGCTTGGGGACGGGGGCAGGCTACGAGCAGTACTTC | NA | TRBV5-1 | 15 | many | TRBJ2-7
CASSARQGAFYNEQFF | TGTGCCAGCAGTGCCCGACAGGGGGCCTTCTACAATGAGCAGTTCTTC | TRBD1 | TRBV12-3/TRBV12-4 | 16 | many | TRBJ2-1
CASSTRTGTGVNEQFF | TGCGCCAGCAGCACACGCACCGGGACAGGGGTCAATGAGCAGTTCTTC | TRBD1 | TRBV5-1 | 16 | many | TRBJ2-1
CASSQDGRGANGELFF | TGTGCCAGCAGCCAAGATGGCCGGGGGGCCAACGGGGAGCTGTTTTTT | NA | TRBV4-2 | 16 | many | TRBJ2-2
CASSLSQGQGEAFF | TGCGCCAGCAGCTTGTCACAGGGCCAGGGTGAAGCTTTCTTT | NA | TRBV5-1 | 14 | many | TRBJ1-1
CASRVHNNSPLHF | TGTGCCAGCAGGGTTCACAATAATTCACCCCTCCACTTT | NA | TRBV12-3/TRBV12-4 | 13 | many | TRBJ1-6
CASSVRQGVGTEAFF | TGTGCCAGCAGTGTGAGACAGGGGGTTGGCACTGAAGCTTTCTTT | TRBD1 | TRBV5-4 | 15 | NA | TRBJ1-1
CASSSRTGSKEQFF | TGCGCCAGCAGCTCACGGACAGGGTCCAAGGAGCAGTTCTTC | TRBD1 | TRBV5-1 | 14 | many | TRBJ2-1
CASRPGLEGLIYEQYF | TGTGCCAGCAGACCCGGACTGGAAGGCCTTATATACGAGCAGTACTTC | NA | TRBV7-2 | 16 | many | TRBJ2-7
CASSHRTGGGGTEAFF | TGTGCCAGCAGTCACCGGACAGGGGGCGGAGGCACTGAAGCTTTCTTT | TRBD1 | TRBV6-2/TRBV6-3 | 16 | NA | TRBJ1-1